The 24 T cell receptor beta chains reported below all come from one sample, sequenced in a study of multiple sclerosis patients with progressive multifocal leukoencephalopathy. Time point meaning: before natalizumab initiation. Generated by immunoSEQ multiplex PCR, the TCRdb table keeps only in-frame clones and is missing some. The sample holds around 32,000 clones, roughly 92% seen once. The sample consisted of PBMCs. The receptor set was obtained from a man younger than 45 with multiple sclerosis.

This clone was seen only once. The rearrangement joins TRBV11-3 to TRBJ2-1; D gene unclear. CDR3 size: 12 residues. The V end lost 3 bases, the J end lost 4 bases, and 4 bases lay between the germline ends. Germline loops: CDR1 SGHNT, CDR2 YENEEA. CDR3 amino acids: CASSLGYNEQFF. DNA for the CDR3: TGTGCCAGCAGCTTGGGGTACAATGAGCAGTTCTTC.

The table lists this clone with a count of one. The chain employs TRBV7-6 and TRBJ2-5; TRBD2 matches at 11 bases. With 5 bases clipped from V and 1 base from J, the junction kept 3 bases outside the gene matches. In germline, CDR1 is SGHVS, CDR2 FNYEAQ. This CDR3 has 15 amino acids. The CDR3 region is CASSPLAGGQETQYF. The CDR3 DNA is TGTGCCAGCAGCCCGCTAGCGGGAGGCCAAGAGACCCAGTACTTC.

The DNA for the CDR3 is TGTGCCAGCAGGTCCTCTGGTGGCTACACCTTC. It encodes CASRSSGGYTF. The rearrangement joins TRBV6-5 to TRBJ1-2; D gene ambiguous. V was trimmed by 6 bases and J by 7 bases, leaving 9 bases between them. The CDR3 sequence is 11 residues long. Germline lookup yields CDR1 MNHEY and CDR2 SVGAGI.

The V and J genes are TRBV5-6 and TRBJ1-4, with D unclear. CDR1 is SGHDT, CDR2 YYEEEE, per germline. This CDR3 has 14 residues. Trimming cost V 0 bases and J 0 bases, with 3 bases left between them. The CDR3 is CASSLVATNEKLFF. Written as DNA, the CDR3 is TGTGCCAGCAGCTTGGTTGCAACTAATGAAAAACTGTTTTTT.

This clone appeared once. V is TRBV6-4 and J is TRBJ2-1; D may be TRBD2 (6 bases). Germline-derived CDR1 and CDR2 are MRHNA and SNTAGT. CDR3 length: 16 amino acids. Trimming cost V 5 bases and J 3 bases, with 17 bases left between them. The CDR3 loop reads CASSPDSLALYNEQFF. The DNA of the CDR3 is TGTGCCAGCAGTCCGGACTCACTAGCCCTCTACAATGAGCAGTTCTTC.

V usage is TRBV29-1 and J usage is TRBJ2-1; D is unresolved. Trimming left V 7 bases short and J 1 base short, with 11 bases between. There are 13 residues in the CDR3. From germline, CDR1 is SQVTM and CDR2 ANQGSEA. The CDR3 coding sequence is TGCAGCGCCTCCTTACGGTCCTACAATGAGCAGTTCTTC. This sequence encodes CSASLRSYNEQFF.

This clone was observed once. DNA of the CDR3: TGTGCCTGGAGTGTACTTAGCGGGAGGTGGACCGGGGAGCTGTTTTTT. Amino acid sequence: CAWSVLSGRWTGELFF. The chain combines TRBV30 with TRBJ2-2; TRBD2 agrees at 10 bases. Germline assignment: CDR1 GTSNPN and CDR2 SVGIG (reference sequence). CDR3 length: 16 amino acids. With 0 bases clipped from V and 5 bases from J, the junction kept 6 bases outside the gene matches.

The chain employs TRBV27 and TRBJ2-3; the D is unclear. V shed 4 bases and J shed 0 bases, with 14 bases lying between them. This CDR3 spans 16 amino acids. Germline lookup yields CDR1 MNHEY and CDR2 SMNVEV (reference sequence). The DNA for the CDR3 is TGTGCCAGCAGTTCTAGGACGTCTACTAGCACAGATACGCAGTATTTT. It yields the protein CASSSRTSTSTDTQYF.

V usage is TRBV7-2 and J usage is TRBJ2-5, with 12 bases matching TRBD1. Germline values: CDR1 SGHTA, CDR2 FQGNSA. This CDR3 spans 16 amino acids. J lost 5 bases, V lost 3 bases, and 7 bases had no gene match. CDR3 DNA sequence: TGTGCCAGCAGCTTTTTCTCCGGGACAGGGGGCGAGACCCAGTACTTC. Amino acid sequence: CASSFFSGTGGETQYF.

The DNA for the CDR3 is TGTGCCAGCAGACAGGGGGCAACGGGCTACACCTTC. Its translation is CASRQGATGYTF. V is TRBV6-1 and J is TRBJ1-2, with 9 bases identical to TRBD1. CDR3 length: 12 amino acids. Germline V gene lookup returns CDR1 MNHNS and CDR2 SASEGT. J gave up 8 bases and V 6 bases, and 4 bases lay outside the gene matches.

The rearrangement links TRBV19 to TRBJ1-2; D not resolved. From germline, CDR1 is LNHDA and CDR2 SQIVND (reference sequence). The CDR3 totals 10 residues. V lost 10 bases and J lost 3, with 6 bases in between. The CDR3, as DNA: TGTGCCACCGGGGACTATGGCTACACCTTC. Translation: CATGDYGYTF.

The chain combines TRBV10-3 with TRBJ2-1; 7 nucleotides match TRBD1. V dropped 4 bases and J dropped 6; count of bases not matched to a gene: 15. This CDR3 comprises 17 residues. The germline V gene has CDR1 ENHRY and CDR2 SYGVKD. The CDR3 DNA reads as TGTGCCATCAGTGGGAACAGGGGTACACGGATTAGCAATGAGCAGTTCTTC. Protein product: CAISGNRGTRISNEQFF.

Points on this clone: The germline gene is not matched at one end of the junction; a read error may be the cause. The chain couples TRBV4-3 to TRBJ2-1; 8 nucleotides line up with TRBD2. Germline CDR1 is LGHNA and CDR2 is YSLEER. This CDR3 contains 16 residues. The CDR3 DNA sequence: TGCGCCAGCACCCAAGCGATGGGGACTAGTGAATATGAGCAGTTCTTC. It encodes CASTQAMGTSEYEQFF.

The J gene is TRBJ2-5, the V gene TRBV2; TRBD2 is a possible D gene (6 bases). The DNA end is a closer match to TRBJ2-7, so the J assignment may be wrong. The CDR3 sequence is 18 residues long. Germline V gene lookup returns CDR1 SNHLY and CDR2 FYNNEI. The CDR3 DNA is TGTGCCAGCACCCGGGCTTCCGGGCTAGCGAAAAGCTCCTACGAGCAGTACTTC. Translation: CASTRASGLAKSSYEQYF.

V usage is TRBV11-2 and J usage is TRBJ2-7, with 14 bases identical to TRBD2. The germline V gene has CDR1 SGHAT and CDR2 FQNNGV. The CDR3 is 16 residues long. The ends lost 5 bases at V and 4 bases at J; junction bases unmatched: 7. In nucleotides, the CDR3 is TGTGCCAGCAGCGTTAGGGGACTAGCGGGAGTGTACGAGCAGTACTTC. Translated: CASSVRGLAGVYEQYF.

The J gene is TRBJ1-3, the V gene TRBV6-1, with no clear D. In germline, CDR1 is MNHNS, CDR2 SASEGT. V was shortened by 5 bases and J by 0 bases, with 14 bases between the two germline ends. The CDR3 runs 16 residues. The CDR3 nucleotides read TGTGCCAGCAGTCAAGGGCAGGCCCTCTCTGGAAACACCATATATTTT. This codes for CASSQGQALSGNTIYF.

The V and J genes are TRBV7-2 and TRBJ1-4; TRBD1 is a possible D gene (5 bases). The V gene lost 5 bases and the J gene lost 0 bases, with 13 bases spanning the gap. Germline CDR1 and CDR2: SGHTA and FQGNSA. The CDR3 is made up of 16 amino acids. In nucleotides, the CDR3 is TGTGCCAGCAGCAAGGACCAGGGTGCAACTAATGAAAAACTGTTTTTT. Residues: CASSKDQGATNEKLFF. Filled out from reference TRBV7-2 and TRBJ1-4, the complete variable domain reads GAGVSQSPSNKVTEKGKDVELRCDPISGHTALYWYRQSLGQGLEFLIYFQGNSAPDKSGLPSDRFSAERTGGSVSTLTIQRTQQEDSAVYLCASSKDQGATNEKLFFGSGTQLSVL.

This chain links TRBV9 with TRBJ1-3; D remains ambiguous. The CDR3 is 16 residues long. CDR1 is SGDLS and CDR2 is YYNGEE in the germline V gene. Trimming pared 0 bases from V and 2 bases from J, leaving 12 bases between. CDR3 residues: CASSVGSPVAGNTIYF. For the CDR3, the DNA is TGTGCCAGCAGCGTAGGGTCGCCGGTCGCTGGAAACACCATATATTTT.

The chain carries TRBV7-2 and TRBJ2-5; D is undetermined. Near its end, the DNA agrees better with TRBJ2-7, so the J call may be wrong. The CDR3 contains 11 residues. Germline CDR1 reads SGHTA; CDR2 reads FQGNSA. The CDR3 loop is CASSTTYEQYF. The CDR3, as DNA: TGTGCCAGCAGCACCACCTACGAGCAGTACTTC.

V usage is TRBV13 and J usage is TRBJ1-3; D remains unclear. CDR3 size: 17 residues. Looked up from germline, CDR1 is PRHDT and CDR2 is FYEKMQ (reference sequence). Deletions cut 2 bases from V and 0 bases from J, with 14 bases between. Written as DNA, the CDR3 is TGTGCCAGCAGCTTAAGGGCAGCCTATCCCTCTGGAAACACCATATATTTT. Translating it yields CASSLRAAYPSGNTIYF.

Here the CDR3 DNA reads TGTGCCAGCAGGACTAGCGGGAGTATCTACAATGAGCAGTTCTTC. Its protein product is CASRTSGSIYNEQFF. This chain connects TRBV19 to TRBJ2-1; 13 nucleotides match TRBD2. Germline CDR1 reads LNHDA; CDR2 reads SQIVND (reference sequence). CDR3 length: 15 amino acids. Trimming removed 9 bases from V and 3 bases from J; junction bases left unmatched: 5.

This clone appeared once. CDR3 nucleotide sequence: TGTGCCAGCAGAAAAGGGGGCACCGGGGAGCTGTTTTTT. It is translated as CASRKGGTGELFF. The chain links TRBV27 to TRBJ2-2; D is possibly TRBD1 (6 bases). Germline CDR1 reads MNHEY; CDR2 reads SMNVEV (reference sequence). The CDR3 has 13 amino acids. V was shortened by 6 bases and J by 4 bases, with 9 bases between the two germline ends.

This clone was counted only a few times. The rearrangement links TRBV18 to TRBJ2-7; D may be TRBD2 (6 bases). Germline values: CDR1 KGHSH, CDR2 LQKENI. The CDR3 contains 15 residues. The V end was cut by 3 bases, the J end by 2 bases, with 14 bases between. The CDR3 region is CASSPSGGGPYEQYV. The CDR3 coding sequence is TGTGCCAGCTCACCGTCCGGGGGTGGGCCCTACGAGCAGTACGTC.

The chain carries TRBV7-3 and TRBJ2-2, with 8 nucleotides matching TRBD1. J gave up 3 bases and V 7 bases, and 4 bases lay outside the gene matches. The germline V gene has CDR1 SGHTA and CDR2 FQGTGA. CDR3 length: 14 residues. DNA for the CDR3: TGTGCCAGCAAGCCGGGACAGGACACCGGGGAGCTGTTTTTT. Translated: CASKPGQDTGELFF.